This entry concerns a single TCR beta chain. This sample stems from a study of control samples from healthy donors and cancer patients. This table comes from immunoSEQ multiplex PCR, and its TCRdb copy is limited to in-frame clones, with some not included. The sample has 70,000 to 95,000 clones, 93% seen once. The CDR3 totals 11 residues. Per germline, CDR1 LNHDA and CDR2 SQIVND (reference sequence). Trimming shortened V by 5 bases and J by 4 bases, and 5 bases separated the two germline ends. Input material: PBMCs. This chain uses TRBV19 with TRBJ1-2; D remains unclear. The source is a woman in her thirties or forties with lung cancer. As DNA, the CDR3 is TGTGCCAGTAGTCTAGGCTATGGCTACACCTTC. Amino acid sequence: CASSLGYGYTF. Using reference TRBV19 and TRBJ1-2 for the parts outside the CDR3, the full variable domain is DGGITQSPKYLFRKEGQNVTLSCEQNLNHDAMYWYRQDPGQGLRLIYYSQIVNDFQKGDIAEGYSVSREKKESFPLTVTSAQKNPTAFYLCASSLGYGYTFGSGTRLTVV.